What follows is one T cell receptor beta chain and its context. TCRdb's copy holds only in-frame clones and misses some; the assay was immunoSEQ multiplex PCR. The sample gives 150,000 to 200,000 clones, about 85% of which show up once; roughly 0.99% is in the top ten. The data were taken from a study of blood T cell repertoires in COVID-19. The CDR3 sequence is 14 residues long. The V gene's germline CDR1 is SNHLY and CDR2 FYNNEI. The junction had 2 bases not matched to a gene; V was cut back by 4 bases and J by 6 bases. The material sequenced was peripheral blood. This rearrangement joins TRBV2 to TRBJ2-2, with 10 nucleotides matching TRBD1. The sequence was collected from a man aged 18 to 30 with acute or convalescent COVID-19. Here the CDR3 DNA reads TGTGCCAGCAGTGTCGGACAGGGGGCCGGGGAGCTGTTTTTT. Translation gives CASSVGQGAGELFF.